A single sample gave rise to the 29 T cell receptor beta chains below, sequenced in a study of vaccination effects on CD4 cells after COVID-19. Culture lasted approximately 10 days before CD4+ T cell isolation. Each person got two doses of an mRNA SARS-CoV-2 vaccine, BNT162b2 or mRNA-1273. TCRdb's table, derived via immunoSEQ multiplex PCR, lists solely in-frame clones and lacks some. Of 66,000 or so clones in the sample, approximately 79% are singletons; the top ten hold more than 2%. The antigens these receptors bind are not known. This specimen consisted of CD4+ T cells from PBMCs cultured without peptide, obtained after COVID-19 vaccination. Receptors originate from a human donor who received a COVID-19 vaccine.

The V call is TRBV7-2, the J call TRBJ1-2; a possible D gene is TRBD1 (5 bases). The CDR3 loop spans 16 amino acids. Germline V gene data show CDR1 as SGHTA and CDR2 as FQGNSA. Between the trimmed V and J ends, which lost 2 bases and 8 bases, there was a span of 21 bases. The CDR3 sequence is CASSLSLGTVGLGYTF. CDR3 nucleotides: TGTGCCAGCAGCTTAAGCCTTGGGACGGTCGGATTGGGCTACACCTTC.

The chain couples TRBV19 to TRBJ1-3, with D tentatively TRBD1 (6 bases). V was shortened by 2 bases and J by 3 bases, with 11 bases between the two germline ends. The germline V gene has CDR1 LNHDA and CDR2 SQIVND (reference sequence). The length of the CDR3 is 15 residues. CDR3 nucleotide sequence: TGTGCCAGTAGTATATCGGGGGCGCATGGAAACACCATATATTTT. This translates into CASSISGAHGNTIYF. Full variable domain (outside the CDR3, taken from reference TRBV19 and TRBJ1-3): DGGITQSPKYLFRKEGQNVTLSCEQNLNHDAMYWYRQDPGQGLRLIYYSQIVNDFQKGDIAEGYSVSREKKESFPLTVTSAQKNPTAFYLCASSISGAHGNTIYFGEGSWLTVV.

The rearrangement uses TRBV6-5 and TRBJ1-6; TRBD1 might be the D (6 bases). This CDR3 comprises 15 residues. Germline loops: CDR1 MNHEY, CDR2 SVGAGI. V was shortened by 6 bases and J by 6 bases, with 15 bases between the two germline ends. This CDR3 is CASRLAGQLNSPLHF. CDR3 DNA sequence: TGTGCCAGCAGACTGGCGGGACAACTTAATTCACCCCTCCACTTT.

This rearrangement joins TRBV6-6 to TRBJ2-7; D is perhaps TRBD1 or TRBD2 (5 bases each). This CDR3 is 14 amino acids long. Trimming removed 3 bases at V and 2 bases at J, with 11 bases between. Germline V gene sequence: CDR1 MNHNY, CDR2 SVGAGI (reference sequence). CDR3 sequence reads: CASSYDPGPYEQYV. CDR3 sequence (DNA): TGTGCCAGCAGTTATGACCCGGGACCCTACGAGCAGTACGTC.

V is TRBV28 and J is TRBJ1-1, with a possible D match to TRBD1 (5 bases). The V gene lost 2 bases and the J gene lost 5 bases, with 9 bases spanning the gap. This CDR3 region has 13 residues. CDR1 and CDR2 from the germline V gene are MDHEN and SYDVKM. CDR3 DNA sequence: TGTGCCAGCAGTTTAACCAGGGTAACTGAAGCTTTCTTT. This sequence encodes CASSLTRVTEAFF.

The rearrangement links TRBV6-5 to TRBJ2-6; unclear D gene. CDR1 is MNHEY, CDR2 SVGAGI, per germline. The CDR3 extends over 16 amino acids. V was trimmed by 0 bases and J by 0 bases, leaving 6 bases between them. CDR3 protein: CASSYSRSSGANVLTF. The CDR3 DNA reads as TGTGCCAGCAGTTACTCGAGGTCCTCTGGGGCCAACGTCCTGACTTTC.

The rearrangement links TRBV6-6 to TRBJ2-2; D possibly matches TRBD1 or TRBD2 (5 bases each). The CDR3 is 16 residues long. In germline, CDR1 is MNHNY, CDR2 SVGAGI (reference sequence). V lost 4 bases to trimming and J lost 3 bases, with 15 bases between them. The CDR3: CASSWGTAGDTGELFF. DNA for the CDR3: TGTGCCAGCAGTTGGGGGACGGCCGGAGACACCGGGGAGCTGTTTTTT.

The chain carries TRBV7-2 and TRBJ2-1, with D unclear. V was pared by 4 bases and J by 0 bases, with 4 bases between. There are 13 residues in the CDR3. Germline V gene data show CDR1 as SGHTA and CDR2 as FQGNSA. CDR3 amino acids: CASSSSSYNEQFF. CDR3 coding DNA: TGTGCCAGCAGCTCGAGCTCCTACAATGAGCAGTTCTTC.

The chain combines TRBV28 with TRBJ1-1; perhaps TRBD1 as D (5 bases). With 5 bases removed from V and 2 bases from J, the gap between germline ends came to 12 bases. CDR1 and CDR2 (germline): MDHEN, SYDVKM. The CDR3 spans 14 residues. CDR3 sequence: CASSGRGHNTEAFF. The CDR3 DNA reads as TGTGCCAGCAGTGGAAGGGGCCATAACACTGAAGCTTTCTTT.

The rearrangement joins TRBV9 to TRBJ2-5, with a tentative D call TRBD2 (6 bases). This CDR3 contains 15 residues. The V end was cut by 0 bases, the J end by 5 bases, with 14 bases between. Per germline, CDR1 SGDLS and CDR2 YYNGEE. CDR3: CASSVGEELGETQYF. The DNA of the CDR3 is TGTGCCAGCAGCGTAGGGGAGGAATTGGGGGAGACCCAGTACTTC.

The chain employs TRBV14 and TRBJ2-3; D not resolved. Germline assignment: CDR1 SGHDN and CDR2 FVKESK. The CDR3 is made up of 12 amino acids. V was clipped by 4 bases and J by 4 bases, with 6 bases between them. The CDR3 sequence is CASSLIPDTQYF. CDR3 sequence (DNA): TGTGCCAGCAGCCTTATCCCAGATACGCAGTATTTT.

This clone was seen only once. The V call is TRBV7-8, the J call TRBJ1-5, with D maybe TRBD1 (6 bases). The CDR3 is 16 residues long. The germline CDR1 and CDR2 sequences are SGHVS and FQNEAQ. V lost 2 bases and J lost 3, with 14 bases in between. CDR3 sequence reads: CASSLRIQGFNQPQHF. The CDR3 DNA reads TGTGCCAGCAGCTTAAGAATACAGGGCTTCAATCAGCCCCAGCATTTT.

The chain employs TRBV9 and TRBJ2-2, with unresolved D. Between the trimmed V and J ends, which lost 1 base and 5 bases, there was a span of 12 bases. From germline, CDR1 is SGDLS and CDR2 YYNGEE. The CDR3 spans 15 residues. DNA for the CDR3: TGTGCCAGCAGCGTAACCAGGTTGATGACCGGGGAGCTGTTTTTT. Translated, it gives CASSVTRLMTGELFF. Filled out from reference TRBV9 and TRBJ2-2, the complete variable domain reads DSGVTQTPKHLITATGQRVTLRCSPRSGDLSVYWYQQSLDQGLQFLIQYYNGEERAKGNILERFSAQQFPDLHSELNLSSLELGDSALYFCASSVTRLMTGELFFGEGSRLTVL.

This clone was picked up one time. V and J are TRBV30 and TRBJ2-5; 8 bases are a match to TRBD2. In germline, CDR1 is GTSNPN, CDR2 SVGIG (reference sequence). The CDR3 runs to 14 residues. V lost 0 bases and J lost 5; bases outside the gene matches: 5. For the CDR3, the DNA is TGTGCCTGGAGTGTAGGGACTAGTGGGGAGACCCAGTACTTC. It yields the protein CAWSVGTSGETQYF.

This chain's CDR3 is CASSSPGQGTSSSYNEQFF. CDR3 in DNA: TGTGCCAGCAGCTCCCCGGGACAGGGGACGTCGAGCTCCTACAATGAGCAGTTCTTC. The chain employs TRBV5-4 and TRBJ2-1; 10 nucleotides align to TRBD1. V was pared by 3 bases and J by 0 bases, with 12 bases of the junction left unmatched. The CDR3 has 19 residues. Germline CDR1 reads SGHNT; CDR2 reads YYREEE (reference sequence).

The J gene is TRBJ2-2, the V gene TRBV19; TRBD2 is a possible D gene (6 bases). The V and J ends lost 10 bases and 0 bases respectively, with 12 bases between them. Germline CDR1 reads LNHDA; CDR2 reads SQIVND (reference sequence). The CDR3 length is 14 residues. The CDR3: CATKRESNTGELFF. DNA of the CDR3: TGTGCCACTAAACGGGAGTCGAACACCGGGGAGCTGTTTTTT.

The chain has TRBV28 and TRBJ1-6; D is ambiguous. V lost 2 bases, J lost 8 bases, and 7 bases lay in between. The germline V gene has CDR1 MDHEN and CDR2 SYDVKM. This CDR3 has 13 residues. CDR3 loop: CASSLRVDSPLHF. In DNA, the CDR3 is TGTGCCAGCAGTTTAAGGGTCGATTCACCCCTCCACTTT.

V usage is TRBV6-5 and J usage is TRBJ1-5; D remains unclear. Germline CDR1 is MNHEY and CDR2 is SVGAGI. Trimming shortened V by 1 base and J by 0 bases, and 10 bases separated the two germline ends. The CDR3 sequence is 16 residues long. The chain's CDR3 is CASSYLGQYSNQPQHF. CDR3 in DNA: TGTGCCAGCAGTTACTTGGGCCAGTATAGCAATCAGCCCCAGCATTTT.

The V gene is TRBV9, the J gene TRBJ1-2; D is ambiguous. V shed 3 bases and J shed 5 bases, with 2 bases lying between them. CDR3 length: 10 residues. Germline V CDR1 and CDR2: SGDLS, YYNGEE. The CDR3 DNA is TGTGCCAGCAGCGGGTATGGCTACACCTTC. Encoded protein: CASSGYGYTF.

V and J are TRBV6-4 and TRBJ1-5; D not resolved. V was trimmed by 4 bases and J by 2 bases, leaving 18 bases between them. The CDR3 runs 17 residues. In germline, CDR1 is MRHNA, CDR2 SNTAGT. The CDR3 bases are TGTGCCAGCAGTGTCCTGGTGGGGAACAGTTGCAATCAGCCCCAGCATTTT. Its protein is CASSVLVGNSCNQPQHF.

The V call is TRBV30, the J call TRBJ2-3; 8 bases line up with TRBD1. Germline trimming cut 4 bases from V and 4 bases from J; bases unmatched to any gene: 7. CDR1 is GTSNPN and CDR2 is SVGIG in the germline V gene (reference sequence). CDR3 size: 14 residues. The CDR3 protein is CAWTLGQGSDTQYF. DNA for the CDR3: TGTGCCTGGACCTTAGGACAGGGCTCAGATACGCAGTATTTT.

In nucleotides, the CDR3 is TGTGCCAGCAGTTTTCGGACAGGGAGCACAGATACGCAGTATTTT. Translated: CASSFRTGSTDTQYF. The chain has TRBV6-2 or TRBV6-3 and TRBJ2-3; 8 bases match TRBD1. This CDR3 is 15 amino acids long. After removal of 4 bases from V and 0 bases from J, the junction contained 3 bases not matched to a gene. CDR1 and CDR2 (germline): MNHEY, SVGEGT.

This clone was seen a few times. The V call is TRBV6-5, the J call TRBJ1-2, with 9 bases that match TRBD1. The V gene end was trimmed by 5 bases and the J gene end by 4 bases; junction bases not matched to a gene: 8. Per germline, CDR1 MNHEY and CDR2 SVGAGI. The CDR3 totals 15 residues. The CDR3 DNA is TGTGCCAGCAGTCGACAGGGGGGGACGTCCTATGGCTACACCTTC. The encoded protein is CASSRQGGTSYGYTF.

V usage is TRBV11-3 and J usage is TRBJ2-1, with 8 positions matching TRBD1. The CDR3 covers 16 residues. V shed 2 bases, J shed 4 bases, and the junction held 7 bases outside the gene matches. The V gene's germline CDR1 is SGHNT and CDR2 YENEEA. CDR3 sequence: CASSLKGGQVYNEQFF. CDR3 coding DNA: TGTGCCAGCAGCTTAAAAGGGGGACAGGTTTACAATGAGCAGTTCTTC.

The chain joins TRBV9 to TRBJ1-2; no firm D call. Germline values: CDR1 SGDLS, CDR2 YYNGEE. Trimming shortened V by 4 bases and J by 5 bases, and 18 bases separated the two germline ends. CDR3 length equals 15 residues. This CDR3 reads CASSQRYGNAYGYTF. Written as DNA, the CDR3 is TGTGCCAGCAGCCAGAGATATGGGAACGCTTATGGCTACACCTTC.

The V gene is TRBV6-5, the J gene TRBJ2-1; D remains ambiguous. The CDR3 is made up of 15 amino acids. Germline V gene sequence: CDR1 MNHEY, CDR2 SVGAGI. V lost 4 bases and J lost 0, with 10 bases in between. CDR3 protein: CASSLEYSSYNEQFF. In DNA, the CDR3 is TGTGCCAGCAGTTTGGAATACAGCTCCTACAATGAGCAGTTCTTC.

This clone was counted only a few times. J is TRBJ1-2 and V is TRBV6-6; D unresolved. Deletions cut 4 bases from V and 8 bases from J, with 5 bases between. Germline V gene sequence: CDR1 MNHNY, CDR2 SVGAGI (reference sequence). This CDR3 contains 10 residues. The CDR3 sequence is CASSSQGYTF. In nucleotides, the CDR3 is TGTGCCAGCAGTTCTCAAGGCTACACCTTC.

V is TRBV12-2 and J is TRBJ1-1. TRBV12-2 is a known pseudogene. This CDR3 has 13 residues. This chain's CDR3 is CASRLEGARWAFF. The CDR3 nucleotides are TGTGCAAGTCGCTTAGAAGGTGCCCGGTGGGCTTTCTTT.

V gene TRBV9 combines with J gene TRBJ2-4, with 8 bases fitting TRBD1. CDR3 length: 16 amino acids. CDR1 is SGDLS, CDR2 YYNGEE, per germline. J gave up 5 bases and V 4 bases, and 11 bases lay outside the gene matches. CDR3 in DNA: TGTGCCAGCAGCCGCGCCTACGCAGGGGGCCAAAACATTCAGTACTTC. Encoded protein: CASSRAYAGGQNIQYF.